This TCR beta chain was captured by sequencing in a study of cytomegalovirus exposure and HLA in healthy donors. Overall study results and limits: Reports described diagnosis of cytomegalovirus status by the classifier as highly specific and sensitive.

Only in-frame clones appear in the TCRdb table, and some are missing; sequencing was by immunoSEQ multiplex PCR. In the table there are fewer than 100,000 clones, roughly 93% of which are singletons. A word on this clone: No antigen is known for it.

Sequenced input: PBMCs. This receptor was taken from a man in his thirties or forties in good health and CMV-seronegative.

CDR3 bases: TGTGCCAGCAGCCCCGGGACTAGGACCGAGCAGTACTTC. Protein: CASSPGTRTEQYF. V usage is TRBV11-3 and J usage is TRBJ2-7, with 8 positions matching TRBD2. Germline values: CDR1 SGHNT, CDR2 YENEEA. This CDR3 comprises 13 residues. V was pared by 5 bases and J by 6 bases, with 6 bases of the junction left unmatched.